A single sample is the source of the 28 T cell receptor beta chains below, sequenced in a study of graft-versus-host responses after intestinal transplantation. Produced via immunoSEQ multiplex PCR; TCRdb's table is partial and in-frame only. The sample has fewer than 65,000 clones; about 89% are singletons. Their recognized antigens are unknown. The sample in question was unstimulated CD4+ T cells sorted from spleen or lymph node cells, obtained before transplant. The source of these receptors is a human donor who was the organ donor for an intestinal transplant.

Concerning this clone: Other DNA variants within this sample encode the same CDR3. The chain has TRBV5-4 and TRBJ2-1; TRBD1 matches at 8 bases. Germline values: CDR1 SGHNT, CDR2 YYREEE (reference sequence). The CDR3 sequence is 15 residues long. V trimming: 4 bases; J trimming: 2 bases; junction bases outside the gene matches: 5. Here the CDR3 DNA reads TGTGCCAGCAGCCCCAGACAGGGGCCCTACAATGAGCAGTTCTTC. Protein product: CASSPRQGPYNEQFF.

The chain has TRBV5-6 and TRBJ2-7; 8 nucleotides agree with TRBD1. The CDR3 has 15 amino acids. With V trimmed by 1 base and J by 7 bases, 10 bases remained unmatched. From germline, CDR1 is SGHDT and CDR2 YYEEEE. CDR3 DNA: TGTGCCAGCAGCTTGCTTGGACAGGGCGACTTGGAGCAGTACTTC. Amino acid sequence: CASSLLGQGDLEQYF.

CDR3 in DNA: TGTGCCAGTAGTATCGGGGCGGGACAGGGGCCAACCGGGGAGCTGTTTTTT. Encoded protein: CASSIGAGQGPTGELFF. The chain employs TRBV19 and TRBJ2-2, with 10 bases lining up with TRBD1. The CDR3 is made up of 17 amino acids. In germline, CDR1 is LNHDA, CDR2 SQIVND (reference sequence). V was clipped by 3 bases and J by 5 bases; unmatched bases: 9.

The chain uses TRBV19 and TRBJ1-1; possible D gene TRBD1, 6 bases. The germline CDR1 and CDR2 sequences are LNHDA and SQIVND (reference sequence). The CDR3 extends over 14 amino acids. The V gene lost 7 bases and the J gene lost 2 bases, with 14 bases spanning the gap. Here the CDR3 reads CASKPGHLNTEAFF. The DNA of the CDR3 is TGTGCCAGTAAGCCGGGACACCTTAACACTGAAGCTTTCTTT.

The chain carries TRBV9 and TRBJ2-7; 11 nucleotides align to TRBD1. J was trimmed by 4 bases and V by 2 bases; bases with no gene match: 5. CDR1 and CDR2 (germline): SGDLS, YYNGEE. CDR3 length: 15 residues. The CDR3 loop is CASSVTGTGGYEQYF. The CDR3, as DNA: TGTGCCAGCAGCGTCACCGGGACAGGGGGATACGAGCAGTACTTC.

The chain uses TRBV9 and TRBJ2-5; D might be TRBD1 (7 bases). Deletions cut 3 bases from V and 3 bases from J, with 9 bases between. Per germline, CDR1 SGDLS and CDR2 YYNGEE. The CDR3 is made up of 13 amino acids. DNA of the CDR3: TGTGCCAGCAGCGCCAGGGGGGAAGAGACCCAGTACTTC. This encodes CASSARGEETQYF.

This chain connects TRBV4-2 to TRBJ1-4, with 12 bases that match TRBD1. J lost 7 bases, V lost 1 base, and 4 bases had no gene match. The germline V gene encodes CDR1 LGHNA and CDR2 YNFKEQ. The CDR3 sequence is 16 residues long. The chain's CDR3 is CASSQVGTGGSEKLFF. CDR3 nucleotide sequence: TGTGCCAGCAGCCAAGTCGGGACAGGGGGCAGTGAAAAACTGTTTTTT.

This clone was seen a few times. The gene calls are TRBV4-2 and TRBJ2-7, with 9 bases matching TRBD2. The CDR3 has 16 amino acids. Germline V gives CDR1 LGHNA, CDR2 YNFKEQ. Losses at the gene ends were 0 bases for V and 3 bases for J; bases not matched to a gene: 6. CDR3 sequence (DNA): TGTGCCAGCAGCCAAGATCTGGGTAGCGGGAGCTACGAGCAGTACTTC. Protein: CASSQDLGSGSYEQYF.

The chain uses TRBV6-6 and TRBJ1-1; tentatively, D is TRBD1 (6 bases). The V and J ends lost 3 bases and 1 base respectively, with 12 bases between them. CDR3 length: 15 residues. Germline V gene data show CDR1 as MNHNY and CDR2 as SVGAGI (reference sequence). Here the CDR3 reads CASSYRDTWNTEAFF. CDR3 in DNA: TGTGCCAGCAGTTATAGGGACACCTGGAACACTGAAGCTTTCTTT.

The chain uses TRBV28 and TRBJ1-4; TRBD1 might be the D (6 bases). In germline, CDR1 is MDHEN, CDR2 SYDVKM. Trimming stripped 2 bases from V and 3 bases from J, with 10 bases between. The CDR3 spans 15 residues. The CDR3 is CASSLGGHANEKLFF. The CDR3 nucleotides are TGTGCCAGCAGTTTAGGGGGACACGCTAATGAAAAACTGTTTTTT.

The V and J genes are TRBV19 and TRBJ1-4; 7 bases map to TRBD1. Germline loops: CDR1 LNHDA, CDR2 SQIVND (reference sequence). CDR3 size: 14 residues. The V segment lost 5 bases and the J segment 8 bases; nucleotides outside the gene matches: 8. The CDR3 spells CASSLRQGNEKLFF. CDR3 in DNA: TGTGCCAGTAGTCTGAGACAGGGAAACGAAAAACTGTTTTTT. The full variable domain, with the rest looked up from reference TRBV19 and TRBJ1-4, is DGGITQSPKYLFRKEGQNVTLSCEQNLNHDAMYWYRQDPGQGLRLIYYSQIVNDFQKGDIAEGYSVSREKKESFPLTVTSAQKNPTAFYLCASSLRQGNEKLFFGSGTQLSVL.

CDR3 loop: CAWSADREGNQPQHF. The CDR3 DNA is TGTGCCTGGAGCGCGGACAGGGAGGGCAATCAGCCCCAGCATTTT. This sequence joins TRBV30 and TRBJ1-5, with 8 nucleotides matching TRBD1. Germline-derived CDR1 and CDR2 are GTSNPN and SVGIG (reference sequence). V shed 3 bases, J shed 2 bases, and the junction held 6 bases outside the gene matches. This CDR3 has 15 amino acids.

This chain uses TRBV6-9 with TRBJ2-2; perhaps TRBD1 as D (5 bases). The CDR3 length is 17 residues. V gave up 7 bases and J gave up 2 bases, with 20 bases separating them. CDR1 and CDR2 from the germline V gene are MNHGY and SVAAGI. The CDR3 bases are TGTGCCAGCACCAAAGTTCTGGACACGTTTAACACCGGGGAGCTGTTTTTT. Its translation is CASTKVLDTFNTGELFF.

CDR3 residues: CASSRQEAYTEAFF. The CDR3 DNA is TGTGCCAGCAGTCGACAGGAGGCTTACACTGAAGCTTTCTTT. The chain uses TRBV6-5 and TRBJ1-1; D perhaps matches TRBD1 (6 bases). Germline V gene lookup returns CDR1 MNHEY and CDR2 SVGAGI. This CDR3 comprises 14 residues. V was trimmed by 5 bases and J by 3 bases, leaving 13 bases between them.

The chain is built from TRBV28 and TRBJ2-7; no clear D. V was shortened by 5 bases and J by 3 bases, with 2 bases between the two germline ends. Per germline, CDR1 MDHEN and CDR2 SYDVKM. The CDR3 sequence is 10 residues long. The CDR3 here is CASSHYEQYF. In DNA form, the CDR3 reads TGTGCCAGCAGTCACTACGAGCAGTACTTC. Variable domain in full (rest from reference TRBV28 and TRBJ2-7): DVKVTQSSRYLVKRTGEKVFLECVQDMDHENMFWYRQDPGLGLRLIYFSYDVKMKEKGDIPEGYSVSREKKERFSLILESASTNQTSMYLCASSHYEQYFGPGTRLTVT.

The chain couples TRBV19 to TRBJ1-5; TRBD1 matches 7 bases. CDR1 is LNHDA, CDR2 SQIVND, per germline (reference sequence). Unmatched junction bases numbered 8, after V lost 6 bases and J lost 6 bases. The CDR3 spans 14 residues. The CDR3 spells CASSLTGTSQPQHF. The DNA for the CDR3 is TGTGCCAGTAGCCTGACAGGGACGAGTCAGCCCCAGCATTTT.

The chain recombines TRBV5-1 with TRBJ2-5; 10 bases map to TRBD2. With V trimmed by 2 bases and J by 4 bases, 2 bases remained unmatched. Germline loops: CDR1 SGHRS, CDR2 YFSETQ. This CDR3 has 14 residues. CDR3 DNA: TGCGCCAGCAGCTTCAGCGGGAGGGGAGAGACCCAGTACTTC. Translating it yields CASSFSGRGETQYF.

Only one count was recorded for this clone. The J gene is TRBJ1-1, the V gene TRBV7-2, with D perhaps matching TRBD1 (5 bases). The CDR3 has 15 residues. Trimming removed 3 bases at V and 5 bases at J, with 16 bases between. Germline CDR1 reads SGHTA; CDR2 reads FQGNSA. This CDR3 is CASSFKAGLGTEAFF. The CDR3 nucleotides are TGTGCCAGCAGCTTTAAGGCAGGGCTGGGGACTGAAGCTTTCTTT.

The V and J genes are TRBV6-1 and TRBJ2-7; D ambiguous. This CDR3 contains 15 residues. Trimming removed 2 bases from V and 6 bases from J, with 17 bases in between. Germline CDR1 is MNHNS and CDR2 is SASEGT. CDR3 region: CASSEFSSRSVEQYF. For the CDR3, the DNA is TGTGCCAGCAGTGAATTTTCATCCCGGTCGGTCGAGCAGTACTTC.

This chain links TRBV25-1 with TRBJ1-3; 9 positions match TRBD1. Per the germline V gene, CDR1 is MGHDK and CDR2 is SYGVNS. The CDR3 spans 16 residues. V trimming: 3 bases; J trimming: 4 bases; junction bases outside the gene matches: 7. CDR3 protein: CASSDRGQGAGNTIYF. Written as DNA, the CDR3 is TGTGCCAGCAGTGACCGGGGACAGGGTGCAGGAAACACCATATATTTT. Full variable domain (rest looked up from reference TRBV25-1 and TRBJ1-3): EADIYQTPRYLVIGTGKKITLECSQTMGHDKMYWYQQDPGMELHLIHYSYGVNSTEKGDLSSESTVSRIRTEHFPLTLESARPSHTSQYLCASSDRGQGAGNTIYFGEGSWLTVV.

The chain links TRBV27 to TRBJ2-3, with TRBD2 as a possible D gene (6 bases). This CDR3 is built from 20 residues. V lost 6 bases and J lost 0, with 28 bases in between. Germline V gene sequence: CDR1 MNHEY, CDR2 SMNVEV (reference sequence). The CDR3 protein is CASRSILGTLTTSSTDTQYF. CDR3 nucleotide sequence: TGTGCCAGCAGGTCCATTTTAGGGACTTTGACGACCTCTAGCACAGATACGCAGTATTTT.

The chain is built from TRBV2 and TRBJ2-7; no definite D call. Deletions cut 7 bases from V and 7 bases from J, with 14 bases between. The CDR3 runs to 12 residues. Germline V gene data show CDR1 as SNHLY and CDR2 as FYNNEI. The CDR3 region is CASTSAGLEQYF. The CDR3 DNA follows: TGTGCCAGCACCTCTGCCGGTTTGGAGCAGTACTTC.

The J gene is TRBJ2-1, the V gene TRBV4-2; the match to TRBD1 covers 9 bases. V lost 4 bases to trimming and J lost 7 bases; unmatched junction nucleotides: 11. Per the germline V gene, CDR1 is LGHNA and CDR2 is YNFKEQ. This CDR3 has 16 residues. CDR3 coding DNA: TGTGCCAGCAGCCCTCCCGGGACAGGGAGAGAAAATGAGCAGTTCTTC. It specifies CASSPPGTGRENEQFF.

V and J are TRBV6-6 and TRBJ1-5; a possible D gene is TRBD1 (6 bases). The V end lost 2 bases, the J end lost 1 base, and 9 bases lay between the germline ends. This CDR3 region has 15 residues. Per germline, CDR1 MNHNY and CDR2 SVGAGI (reference sequence). CDR3 residues: CASSYGGASNQPQHF. Here the CDR3 DNA reads TGTGCCAGCAGTTACGGGGGGGCGAGCAATCAGCCCCAGCATTTT.

J is TRBJ2-3 and V is TRBV5-1, with D perhaps matching TRBD1 (5 bases). V was trimmed by 0 bases and J by 1 base, leaving 12 bases between them. Per the germline V gene, CDR1 is SGHRS and CDR2 is YFSETQ. There are 16 residues in the CDR3. The CDR3 DNA is TGCGCCAGCAGCTTGGCCATTTTAGGGGGCACAGATACGCAGTATTTT. Protein: CASSLAILGGTDTQYF.

The V and J genes are TRBV6-1 and TRBJ2-7; tentatively, D is TRBD1 (5 bases). The germline V and J ends were trimmed by 2 bases and 1 base, with 15 bases remaining between them. The CDR3 sequence is 16 residues long. The germline V gene has CDR1 MNHNS and CDR2 SASEGT. The CDR3: CASSERQGTKSYEQYF. The CDR3 DNA sequence: TGTGCCAGCAGTGAAAGGCAGGGAACAAAGTCCTACGAGCAGTACTTC.

The V gene is TRBV5-1, the J gene TRBJ2-7; no clear D gene. CDR3 length: 15 residues. V lost 2 bases and J 5 bases, leaving 17 bases between the germline ends. The V gene's germline CDR1 is SGHRS and CDR2 YFSETQ. The CDR3 protein is CASSFERPSRDEQYF. The CDR3 coding sequence is TGCGCCAGCAGCTTCGAGAGGCCCTCTCGGGACGAGCAGTACTTC.

V gene TRBV5-1 combines with J gene TRBJ2-2; 9 nucleotides agree with TRBD2. Germline V CDR1 and CDR2: SGHRS, YFSETQ. V shed 1 base, J shed 2 bases, and the junction held 12 bases outside the gene matches. The CDR3 runs 19 residues. CDR3 loop: CASSLRRLAVLANTGELFF. The DNA of the CDR3 is TGCGCCAGCAGCTTGCGCAGACTAGCGGTCCTCGCCAACACCGGGGAGCTGTTTTTT.